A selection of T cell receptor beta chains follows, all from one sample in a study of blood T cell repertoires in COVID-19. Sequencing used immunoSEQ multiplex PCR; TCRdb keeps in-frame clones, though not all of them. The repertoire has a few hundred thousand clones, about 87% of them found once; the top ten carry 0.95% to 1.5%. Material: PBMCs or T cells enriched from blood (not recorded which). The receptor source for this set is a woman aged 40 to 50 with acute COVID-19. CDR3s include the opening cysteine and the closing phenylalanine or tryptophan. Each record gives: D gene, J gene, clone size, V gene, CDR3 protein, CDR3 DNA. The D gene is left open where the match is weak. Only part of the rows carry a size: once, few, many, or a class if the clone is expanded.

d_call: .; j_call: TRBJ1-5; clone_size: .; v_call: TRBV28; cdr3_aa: CASSLPPGNQPQHF; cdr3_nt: TGTGCCAGCAGTTTACCTCCAGGCAATCAGCCCCAGCATTTT
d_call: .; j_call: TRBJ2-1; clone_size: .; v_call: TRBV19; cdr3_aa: CASSGRRGEQFF; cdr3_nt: TGTGCCAGTAGTGGCCGCCGGGGAGAGCAGTTCTTC
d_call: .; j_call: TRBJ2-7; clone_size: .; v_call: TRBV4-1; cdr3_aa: CASSQEMPGALVFWEQYF; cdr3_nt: TGCGCCAGCAGCCAAGAAATGCCAGGGGCCCTCGTCTTTTGGGAGCAGTACTTC
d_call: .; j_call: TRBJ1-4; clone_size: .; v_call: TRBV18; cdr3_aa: CASSPGGFDEKLFF; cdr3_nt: TGTGCCAGCTCACCTGGGGGGTTTGATGAAAAACTGTTTTTT
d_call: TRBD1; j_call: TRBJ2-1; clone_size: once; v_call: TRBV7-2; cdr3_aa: CASSLDGTGSYNEQFF; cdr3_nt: TGTGCCAGCAGCTTAGATGGGACAGGCTCCTACAATGAGCAGTTCTTC
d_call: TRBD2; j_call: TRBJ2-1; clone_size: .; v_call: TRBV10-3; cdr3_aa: CAISERTSGLAWGNEQFF; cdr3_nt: TGTGCCATCAGTGAACGGACTAGCGGTCTCGCTTGGGGCAATGAGCAGTTCTTC
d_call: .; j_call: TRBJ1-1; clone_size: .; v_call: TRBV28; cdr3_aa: CASSFDRSEAFF; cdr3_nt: TGTGCCAGCAGTTTCGACAGGTCGGAAGCTTTCTTT
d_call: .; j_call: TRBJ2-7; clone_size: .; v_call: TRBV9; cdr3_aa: CASSVGGGPYEQYF; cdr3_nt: TGTGCCAGCAGCGTAGGAGGAGGCCCCTACGAGCAGTACTTC
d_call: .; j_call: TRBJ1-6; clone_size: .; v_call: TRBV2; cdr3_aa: CASRRDHSPLHF; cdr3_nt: TGTGCCAGCAGACGGGATCATTCACCCCTCCACTTT
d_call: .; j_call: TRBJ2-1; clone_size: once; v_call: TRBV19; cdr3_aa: CASSKSQGADEQFF; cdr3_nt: TGTGCCAGTAGTAAGAGCCAAGGGGCGGATGAGCAGTTCTTC
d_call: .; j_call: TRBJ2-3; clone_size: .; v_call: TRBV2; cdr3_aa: CASSETTDTQYF; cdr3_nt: TGTGCCAGCAGTGAGACTACAGATACGCAGTATTTT
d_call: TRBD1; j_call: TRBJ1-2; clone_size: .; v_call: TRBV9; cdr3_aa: CASSVATLGQGRNYGYTF; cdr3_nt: TGTGCCAGCAGCGTAGCTACCTTGGGACAGGGACGTAACTATGGCTACACCTTC
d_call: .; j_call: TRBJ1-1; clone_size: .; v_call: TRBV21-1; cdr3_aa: CASSRSGTGGGLTEAFF; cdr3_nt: TGTGCCAGCAGCAGGTCGGGGACAGGGGGTGGCTTGACTGAAGCTTTCTTT
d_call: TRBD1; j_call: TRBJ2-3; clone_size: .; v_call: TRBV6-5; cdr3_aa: CASSRGPGGDTQYF; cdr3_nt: TGTGCCAGCAGCCGAGGACCAGGGGGAGATACGCAGTATTTT
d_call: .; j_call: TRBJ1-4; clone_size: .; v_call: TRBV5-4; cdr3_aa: CASSRGGATNEKLFF; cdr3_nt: TGTGCCAGCAGCAGGGGCGGGGCAACTAATGAAAAACTGTTTTTT
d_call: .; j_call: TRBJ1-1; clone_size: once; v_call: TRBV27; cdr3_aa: CASMGDMNTEAFF; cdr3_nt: TGTGCCAGCATGGGTGACATGAACACTGAAGCTTTCTTT
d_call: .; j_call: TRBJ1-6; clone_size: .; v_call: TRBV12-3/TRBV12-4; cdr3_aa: CASSFLIDSPLHF; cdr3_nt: TGTGCCAGCAGTTTCTTAATAGATTCACCCCTCCACTTT
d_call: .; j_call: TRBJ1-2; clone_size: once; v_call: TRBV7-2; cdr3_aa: CASRSAGDYGYTF; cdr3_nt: TGTGCCAGCAGATCGGCGGGAGACTATGGCTACACCTTC
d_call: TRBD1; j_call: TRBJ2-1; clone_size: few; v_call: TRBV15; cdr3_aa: CATSSRTGINNEQFF; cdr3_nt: TGTGCCACCAGCTCCAGGACAGGGATAAACAATGAGCAGTTCTTC
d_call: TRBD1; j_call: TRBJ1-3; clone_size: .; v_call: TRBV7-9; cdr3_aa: CASSFLDRGQGTSRNTIYF; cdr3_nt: TGTGCCAGCAGTTTTTTGGACAGGGGGCAAGGAACTTCGCGAAACACCATATATTTT
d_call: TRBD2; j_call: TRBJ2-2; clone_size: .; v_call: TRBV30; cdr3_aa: CAWIPSGRVTGELFF; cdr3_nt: TGTGCCTGGATCCCCAGCGGGAGGGTCACCGGGGAGCTGTTTTTT
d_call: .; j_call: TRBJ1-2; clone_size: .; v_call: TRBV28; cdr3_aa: CASTSHGRGYGYTF; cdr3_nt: TGTGCCAGCACCTCTCACGGCAGGGGCTATGGCTACACCTTC
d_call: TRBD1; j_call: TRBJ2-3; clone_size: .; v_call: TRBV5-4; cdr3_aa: CASRTGTDTDTQYF; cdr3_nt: TGTGCCAGCAGAACCGGGACAGACACAGATACGCAGTATTTT
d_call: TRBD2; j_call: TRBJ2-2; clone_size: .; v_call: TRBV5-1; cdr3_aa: CASSLGLAGEANTGELFF; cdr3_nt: TGCGCCAGCAGCCTGGGACTAGCGGGAGAGGCGAACACCGGGGAGCTGTTTTTT
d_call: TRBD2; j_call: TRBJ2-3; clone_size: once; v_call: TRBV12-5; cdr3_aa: CASGLGASGHTDTQYF; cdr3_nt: TGTGCTAGTGGTTTGGGGGCTAGCGGACACACAGATACGCAGTATTTT
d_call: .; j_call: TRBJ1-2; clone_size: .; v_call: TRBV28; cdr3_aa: CASSLGGGGGNGYTF; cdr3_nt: TGTGCCAGCAGTTTGGGGGGAGGGGGAGGAAATGGCTACACCTTC
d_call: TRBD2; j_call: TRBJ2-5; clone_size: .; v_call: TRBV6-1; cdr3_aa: CASSAGTSQGQETQYF; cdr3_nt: TGTGCCAGCAGTGCAGGGACTAGTCAAGGTCAAGAGACCCAGTACTTC
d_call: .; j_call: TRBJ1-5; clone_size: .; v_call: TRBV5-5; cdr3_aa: CASSLTAVERQPQHF; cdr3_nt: TGTGCCAGCAGCTTAACAGCCGTGGAACGTCAGCCCCAGCATTTT
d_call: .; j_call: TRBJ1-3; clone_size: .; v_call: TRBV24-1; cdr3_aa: CAYGDTMSSGNTIYF; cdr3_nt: TGTGCCTATGGGGACACTATGAGCTCTGGAAACACCATATATTTT
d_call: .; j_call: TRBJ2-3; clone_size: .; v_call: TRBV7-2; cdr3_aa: CASSTYGAGTDTQYF; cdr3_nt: TGTGCCAGCAGCACCTACGGTGCGGGGACAGATACGCAGTATTTT
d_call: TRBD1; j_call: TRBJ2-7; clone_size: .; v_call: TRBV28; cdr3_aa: CASTSGTGEEQYF; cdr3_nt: TGTGCCAGCACATCCGGGACAGGTGAGGAGCAGTACTTC
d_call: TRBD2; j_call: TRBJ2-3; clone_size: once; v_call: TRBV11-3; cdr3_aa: CASSKYVGGRDTQYF; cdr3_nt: TGTGCCAGCAGCAAGTATGTGGGAGGGAGAGATACGCAGTATTTT
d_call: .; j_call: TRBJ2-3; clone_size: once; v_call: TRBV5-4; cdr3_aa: CASSLDYITDTQYF; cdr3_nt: TGTGCCAGCAGCTTGGACTACATCACAGATACGCAGTATTTT
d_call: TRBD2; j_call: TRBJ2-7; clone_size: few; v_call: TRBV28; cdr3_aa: CASSPTRLAVSEQYF; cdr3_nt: TGTGCCAGCAGCCCTACCAGACTAGCTGTGTCCGAGCAGTACTTC
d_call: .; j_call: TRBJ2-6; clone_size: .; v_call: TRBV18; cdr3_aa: CASSPSGFGRGAGANVLTF; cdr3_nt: TGTGCCAGCTCACCATCGGGGTTTGGGCGTGGGGCTGGGGCCAACGTCCTGACTTTC
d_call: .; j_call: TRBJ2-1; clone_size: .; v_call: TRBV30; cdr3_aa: CAWSVQGGGEQFF; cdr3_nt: TGTGCCTGGAGTGTACAGGGAGGGGGTGAGCAGTTCTTC
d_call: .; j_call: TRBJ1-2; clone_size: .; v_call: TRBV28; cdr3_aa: CASSSPGHRNYGYTF; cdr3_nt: TGTGCCAGCAGTTCGCCGGGACACCGCAACTATGGCTACACCTTC
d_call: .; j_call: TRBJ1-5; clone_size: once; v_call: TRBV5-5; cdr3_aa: CASSLAQGYQPQHF; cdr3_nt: TGTGCCAGCAGCTTGGCCCAGGGTTATCAGCCCCAGCATTTT
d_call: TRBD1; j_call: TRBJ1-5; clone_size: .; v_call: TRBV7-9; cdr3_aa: CASSSTGTGTQPQHF; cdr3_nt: TGTGCCAGCAGCAGTACCGGGACAGGGACTCAGCCCCAGCATTTT
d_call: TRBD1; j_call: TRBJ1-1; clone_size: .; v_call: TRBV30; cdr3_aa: CAWSVPTGYSRTEAFF; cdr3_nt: TGTGCCTGGAGTGTACCGACAGGGTACTCGAGAACTGAAGCTTTCTTT
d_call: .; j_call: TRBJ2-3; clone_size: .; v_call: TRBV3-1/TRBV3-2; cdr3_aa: CASSPRGSTDTQYF; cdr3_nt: TGTGCCAGCAGCCCGAGGGGGAGCACAGATACGCAGTATTTT